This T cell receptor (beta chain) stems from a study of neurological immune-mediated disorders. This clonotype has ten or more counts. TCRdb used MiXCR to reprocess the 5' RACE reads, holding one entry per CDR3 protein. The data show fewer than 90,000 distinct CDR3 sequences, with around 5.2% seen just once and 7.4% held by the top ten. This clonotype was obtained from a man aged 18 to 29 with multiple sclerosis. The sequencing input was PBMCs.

The CDR3 loop is CASSYRGQGVRNIQYF. CDR3 DNA sequence: TGTGCCAGCAGTTACAGGGGGCAAGGTGTCAGGAACATTCAGTACTTC. The chain uses TRBV12-3 or TRBV12-4 and TRBJ2-4; 9 bases line up with TRBD1. The CDR3 sequence is 16 residues long. V shed 4 bases, J shed 7 bases, and the junction held 11 bases outside the gene matches.